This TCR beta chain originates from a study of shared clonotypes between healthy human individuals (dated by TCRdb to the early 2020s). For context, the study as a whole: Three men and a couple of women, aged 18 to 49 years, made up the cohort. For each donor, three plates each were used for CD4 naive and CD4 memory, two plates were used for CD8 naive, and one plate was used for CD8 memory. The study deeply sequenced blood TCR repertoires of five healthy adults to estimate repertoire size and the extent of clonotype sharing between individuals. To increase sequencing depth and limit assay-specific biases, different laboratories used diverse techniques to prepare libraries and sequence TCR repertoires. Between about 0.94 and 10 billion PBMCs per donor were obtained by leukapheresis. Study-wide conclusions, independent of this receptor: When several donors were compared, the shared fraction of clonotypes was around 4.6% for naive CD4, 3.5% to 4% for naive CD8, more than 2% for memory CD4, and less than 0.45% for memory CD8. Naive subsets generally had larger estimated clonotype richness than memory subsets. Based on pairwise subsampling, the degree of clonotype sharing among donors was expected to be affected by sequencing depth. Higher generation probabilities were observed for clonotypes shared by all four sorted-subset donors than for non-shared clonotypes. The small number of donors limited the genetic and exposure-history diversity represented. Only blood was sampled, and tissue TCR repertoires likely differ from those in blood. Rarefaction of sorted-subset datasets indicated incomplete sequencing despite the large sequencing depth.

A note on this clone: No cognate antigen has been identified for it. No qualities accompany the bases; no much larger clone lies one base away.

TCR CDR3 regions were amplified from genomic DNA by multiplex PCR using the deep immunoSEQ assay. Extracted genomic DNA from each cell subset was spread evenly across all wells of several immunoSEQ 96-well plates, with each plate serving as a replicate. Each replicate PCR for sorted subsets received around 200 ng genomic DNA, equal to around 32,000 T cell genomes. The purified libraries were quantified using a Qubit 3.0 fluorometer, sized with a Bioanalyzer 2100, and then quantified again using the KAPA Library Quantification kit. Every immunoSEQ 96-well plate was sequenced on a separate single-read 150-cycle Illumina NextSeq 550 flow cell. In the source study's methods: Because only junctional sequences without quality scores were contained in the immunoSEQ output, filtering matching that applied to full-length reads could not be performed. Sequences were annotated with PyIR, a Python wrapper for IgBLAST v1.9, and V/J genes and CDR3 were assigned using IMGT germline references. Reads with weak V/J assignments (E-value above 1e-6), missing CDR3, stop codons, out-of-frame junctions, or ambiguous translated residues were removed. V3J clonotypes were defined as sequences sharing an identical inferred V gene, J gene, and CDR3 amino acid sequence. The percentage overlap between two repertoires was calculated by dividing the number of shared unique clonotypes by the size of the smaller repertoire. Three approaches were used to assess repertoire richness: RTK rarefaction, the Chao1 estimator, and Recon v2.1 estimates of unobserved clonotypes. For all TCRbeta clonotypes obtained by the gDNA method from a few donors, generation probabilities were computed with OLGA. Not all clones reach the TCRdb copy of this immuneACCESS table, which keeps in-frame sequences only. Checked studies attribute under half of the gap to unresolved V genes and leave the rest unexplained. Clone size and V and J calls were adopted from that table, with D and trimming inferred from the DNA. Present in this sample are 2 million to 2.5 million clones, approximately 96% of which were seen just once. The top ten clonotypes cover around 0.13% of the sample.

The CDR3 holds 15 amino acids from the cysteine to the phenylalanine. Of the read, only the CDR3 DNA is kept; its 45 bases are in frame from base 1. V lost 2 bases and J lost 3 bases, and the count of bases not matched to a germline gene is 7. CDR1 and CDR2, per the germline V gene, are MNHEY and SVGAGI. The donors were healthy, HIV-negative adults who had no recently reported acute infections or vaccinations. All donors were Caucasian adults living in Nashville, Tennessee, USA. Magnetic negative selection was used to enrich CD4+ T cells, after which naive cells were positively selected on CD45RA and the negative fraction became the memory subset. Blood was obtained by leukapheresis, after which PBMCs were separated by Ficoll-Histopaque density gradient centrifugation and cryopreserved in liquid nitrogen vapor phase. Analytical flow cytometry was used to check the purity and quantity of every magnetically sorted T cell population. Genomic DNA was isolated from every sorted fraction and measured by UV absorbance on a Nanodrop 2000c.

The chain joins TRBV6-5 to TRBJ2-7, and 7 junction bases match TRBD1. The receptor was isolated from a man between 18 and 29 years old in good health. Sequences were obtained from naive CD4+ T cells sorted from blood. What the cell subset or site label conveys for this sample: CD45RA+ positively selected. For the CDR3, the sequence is CASSYPVPGGYEQYF. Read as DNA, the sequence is TGTGCCAGCAGTTACCCAGTGCCAGGGGGCTACGAGCAGTACTTC.